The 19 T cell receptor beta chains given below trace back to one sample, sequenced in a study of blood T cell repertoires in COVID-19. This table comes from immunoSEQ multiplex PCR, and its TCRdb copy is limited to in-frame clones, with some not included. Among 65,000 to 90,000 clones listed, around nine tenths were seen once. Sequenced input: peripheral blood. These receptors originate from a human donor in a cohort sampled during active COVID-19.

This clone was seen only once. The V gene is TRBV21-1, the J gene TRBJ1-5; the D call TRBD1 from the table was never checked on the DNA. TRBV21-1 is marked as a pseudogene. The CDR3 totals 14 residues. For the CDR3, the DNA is TGTGCCAGCAGCAAGAGACATCGGTACGGGCCCCAGCATTTT. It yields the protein CASSKRHRYGPQHF.

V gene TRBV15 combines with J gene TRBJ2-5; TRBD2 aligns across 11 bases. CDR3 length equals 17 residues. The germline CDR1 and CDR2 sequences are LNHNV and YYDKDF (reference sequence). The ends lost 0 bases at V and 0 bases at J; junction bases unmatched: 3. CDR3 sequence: CATSRDATSGDQETQYF. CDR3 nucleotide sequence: TGTGCCACCAGCAGAGATGCGACTAGCGGGGACCAAGAGACCCAGTACTTC.

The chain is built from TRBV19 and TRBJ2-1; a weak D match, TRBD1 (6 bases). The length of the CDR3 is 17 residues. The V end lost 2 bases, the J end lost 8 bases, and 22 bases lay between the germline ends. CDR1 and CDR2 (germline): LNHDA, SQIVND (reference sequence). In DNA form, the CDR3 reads TGTGCCAGTAGTATATGGGGATTTGAGCGCAGGGGCGATGAGCAGTTCTTC. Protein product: CASSIWGFERRGDEQFF.

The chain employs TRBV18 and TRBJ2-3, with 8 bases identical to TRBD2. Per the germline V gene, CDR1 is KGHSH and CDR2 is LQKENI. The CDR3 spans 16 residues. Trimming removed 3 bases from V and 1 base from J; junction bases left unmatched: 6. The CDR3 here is CASSPPGAGGTDTQYF. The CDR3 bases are TGTGCCAGCTCACCCCCGGGAGCGGGGGGCACAGATACGCAGTATTTT.

The chain's CDR3 is CASSGRDRFRHNYGYTF. CDR3 nucleotide sequence: TGCGCCAGCAGCGGCCGGGACAGATTCCGTCATAACTATGGCTACACCTTC. The gene calls are TRBV5-1 and TRBJ1-2, with TRBD1 identical over 7 bases. Trimming removed 4 bases from V and 1 base from J; junction bases left unmatched: 13. The CDR3 contains 17 residues. The germline CDR1 and CDR2 sequences are SGHRS and YFSETQ.

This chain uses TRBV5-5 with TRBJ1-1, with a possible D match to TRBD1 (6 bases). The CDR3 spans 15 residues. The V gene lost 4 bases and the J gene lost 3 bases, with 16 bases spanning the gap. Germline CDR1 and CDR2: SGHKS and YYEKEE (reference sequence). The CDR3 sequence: CASSLHRARDTEAFF. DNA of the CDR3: TGTGCCAGCAGCCTCCACAGGGCGAGGGACACTGAAGCTTTCTTT.

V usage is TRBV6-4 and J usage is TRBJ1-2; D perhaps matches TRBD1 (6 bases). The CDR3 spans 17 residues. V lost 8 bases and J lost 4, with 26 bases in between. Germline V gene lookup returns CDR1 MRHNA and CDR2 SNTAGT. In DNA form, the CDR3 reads TGTGCCAGCCGTGTAACCCCAGGGGCCAACCCAACCTATGGCTACACCTTC. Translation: CASRVTPGANPTYGYTF.

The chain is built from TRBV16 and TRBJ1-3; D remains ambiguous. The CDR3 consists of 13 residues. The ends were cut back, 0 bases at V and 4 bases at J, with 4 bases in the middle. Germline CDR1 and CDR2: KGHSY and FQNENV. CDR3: CASSQSEGNTIYF. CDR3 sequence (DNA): TGTGCCAGCAGCCAATCGGAGGGAAACACCATATATTTT. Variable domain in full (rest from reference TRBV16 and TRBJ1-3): GEEVAQTPKHLVRGEGQKAKLYCAPIKGHSYVFWYQQVLKNEFKFLISFQNENVFDETGMPKERFSAKCLPNSPCSLEIQATKLEDSAVYFCASSQSEGNTIYFGEGSWLTVV.

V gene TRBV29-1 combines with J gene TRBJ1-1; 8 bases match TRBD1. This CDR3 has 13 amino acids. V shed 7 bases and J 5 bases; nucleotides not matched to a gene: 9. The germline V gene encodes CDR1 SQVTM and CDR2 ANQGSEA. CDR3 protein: CSADRADGTEAFF. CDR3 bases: TGCAGCGCGGACAGGGCCGATGGGACTGAAGCTTTCTTT.

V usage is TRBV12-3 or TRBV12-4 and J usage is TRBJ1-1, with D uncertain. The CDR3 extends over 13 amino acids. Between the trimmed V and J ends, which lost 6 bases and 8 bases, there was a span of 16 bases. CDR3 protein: CASRAEDSTEAFF. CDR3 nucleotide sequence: TGTGCCAGCAGGGCGGAGGACTCAACCGAAGCTTTCTTT.

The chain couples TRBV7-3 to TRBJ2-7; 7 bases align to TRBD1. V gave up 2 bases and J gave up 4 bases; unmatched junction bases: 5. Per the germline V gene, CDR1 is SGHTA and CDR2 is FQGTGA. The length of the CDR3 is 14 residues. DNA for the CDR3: TGTGCCAGCAGCTTAGAACCGACAGGGTACGAGCAGTACTTC. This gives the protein CASSLEPTGYEQYF.

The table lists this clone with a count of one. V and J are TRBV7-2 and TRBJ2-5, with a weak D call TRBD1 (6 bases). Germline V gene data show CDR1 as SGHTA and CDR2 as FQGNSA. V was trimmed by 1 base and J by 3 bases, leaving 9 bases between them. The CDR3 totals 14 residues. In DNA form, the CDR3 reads TGTGCCAGCAGCTTAGGGCGGACAGAAGAGACCCAGTACTTC. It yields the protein CASSLGRTEETQYF.

This chain's CDR3 is CASRLAGGPSYNEQFF. The CDR3, as DNA: TGTGCCAGCAGGTTAGCGGGGGGGCCGTCCTACAATGAGCAGTTCTTC. This sequence joins TRBV6-6 and TRBJ2-1, with 11 nucleotides matching TRBD2. CDR3 length: 16 residues. The V gene end was trimmed by 6 bases and the J gene end by 1 base; junction bases not matched to a gene: 5. The germline gives CDR1 MNHNY, CDR2 SVGAGI (reference sequence).

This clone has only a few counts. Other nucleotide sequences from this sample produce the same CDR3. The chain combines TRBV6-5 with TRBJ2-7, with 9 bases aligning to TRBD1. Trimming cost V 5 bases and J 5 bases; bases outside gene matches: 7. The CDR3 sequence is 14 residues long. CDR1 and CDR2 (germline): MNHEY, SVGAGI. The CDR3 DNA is TGTGCCAGCAGTAAGGACAGGGGAAGCCACGAGCAGTACTTC. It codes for CASSKDRGSHEQYF.

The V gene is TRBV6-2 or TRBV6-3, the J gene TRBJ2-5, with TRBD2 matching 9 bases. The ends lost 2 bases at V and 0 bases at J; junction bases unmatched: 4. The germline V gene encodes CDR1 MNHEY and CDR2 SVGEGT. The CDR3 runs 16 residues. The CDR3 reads CASSYGPSGDQETQYF. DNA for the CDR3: TGTGCCAGCAGTTACGGGCCTAGCGGGGACCAAGAGACCCAGTACTTC.

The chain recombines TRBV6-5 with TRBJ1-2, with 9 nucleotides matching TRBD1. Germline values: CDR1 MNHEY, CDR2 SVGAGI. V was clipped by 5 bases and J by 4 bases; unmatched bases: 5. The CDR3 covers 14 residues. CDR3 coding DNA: TGTGCCAGCAGTCCAGGACAGGGGTCCTATGGCTACACCTTC. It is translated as CASSPGQGSYGYTF.

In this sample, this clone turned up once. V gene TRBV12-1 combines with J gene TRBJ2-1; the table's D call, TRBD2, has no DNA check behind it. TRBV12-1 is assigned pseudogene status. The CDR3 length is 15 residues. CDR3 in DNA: TGTGCCAGCAGCCCGGGACTAGCGGGGTTCGATGAGCAGTTCTTC. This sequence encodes CASSPGLAGFDEQFF.

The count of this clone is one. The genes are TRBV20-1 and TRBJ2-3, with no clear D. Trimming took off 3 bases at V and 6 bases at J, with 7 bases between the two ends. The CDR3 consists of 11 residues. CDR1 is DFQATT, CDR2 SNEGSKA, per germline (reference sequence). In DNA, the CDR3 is TGCAGTGCTAGGGCTAGTGATACGCAGTATTTT. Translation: CSARASDTQYF.

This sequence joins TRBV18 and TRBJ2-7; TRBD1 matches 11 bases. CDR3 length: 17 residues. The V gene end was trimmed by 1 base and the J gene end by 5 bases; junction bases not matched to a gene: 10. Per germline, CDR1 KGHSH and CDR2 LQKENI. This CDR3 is CASSPRMRTGGVHEQYF. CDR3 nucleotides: TGTGCCAGCTCACCACGGATGAGGACAGGGGGCGTCCACGAGCAGTACTTC. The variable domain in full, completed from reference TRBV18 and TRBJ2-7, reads NAGVMQNPRHLVRRRGQEARLRCSPMKGHSHVYWYRQLPEEGLKFMVYLQKENIIDESGMPKERFSAEFPKEGPSILRIQQVVRGDSAAYFCASSPRMRTGGVHEQYFGPGTRLTVT.